This TCR beta chain was recorded in a study of blood T cell repertoires in COVID-19. About the study: Material from acute and convalescent COVID-19 was sourced from the United States, Italy and Spain. T cells, B-cell-depleted T cells, or PBMCs provided the cDNA or gDNA that served as material.

Original processing methods: Reference gene primer amplification gave estimated nucleated cell counts. Sequencing was performed with immunoSEQ multiplex PCR; in TCRdb, only in-frame clones are kept and a portion is missing. V and J calls and clone size follow that table, whereas D and trimming were derived from the DNA. The table lists about 190,000 clones, roughly four fifths of them singletons. Per the germline V gene, CDR1 is LNHDA and CDR2 is SQIVND (reference sequence). V was trimmed by 2 bases and J by 1 base, leaving 8 bases between them. CDR3 length: 14 residues. The sequence was collected from a woman aged 45-65 years with acute or convalescent COVID-19. The specimen sequenced was peripheral blood. The V call is TRBV19, the J call TRBJ1-1; perhaps TRBD1 as D (6 bases). Written as DNA, the CDR3 is TGTGCCAGTAGTATATACAGGGAGAACACTGAAGCTTTCTTT. Residues: CASSIYRENTEAFF.